These 23 T cell receptor beta chains originate from one sample sequenced in a study of cytomegalovirus exposure and HLA in healthy donors. PCR used 60 Vbeta primers and 13 Jbeta primers. The data were produced by immunoSEQ multiplex PCR, yet TCRdb's version contains in-frame clones alone and is incomplete. Of some 160,000 clones in the sample, more than 75% were seen once. What was sequenced was PBMCs. These TCRs come from a male donor in good health and CMV-seronegative.

V is TRBV5-1 and J is TRBJ1-6, with D possibly TRBD1 on 6 matching bases. The CDR3 runs 16 residues. V lost 7 bases to trimming and J lost 0 bases, with 14 bases between them. Germline assignment: CDR1 SGHRS and CDR2 YFSETQ. As DNA, the CDR3 is TGCGCCAGCTCACCCAGGACAGACTCCTATAATTCACCCCTCCACTTT. Amino acid sequence: CASSPRTDSYNSPLHF.

The sample holds one count of this clone. The gene calls are TRBV28 and TRBJ2-5; 8 positions agree with TRBD1. This CDR3 is built from 14 residues. Germline-derived CDR1 and CDR2 are MDHEN and SYDVKM. Trimming removed 4 bases from V and 4 bases from J; junction bases left unmatched: 5. CDR3 sequence (DNA): TGTGCCAGCAGTTCGCCGGGGACAGGAGAGACCCAGTACTTC. Translating gives CASSSPGTGETQYF.

The V call is TRBV28, the J call TRBJ1-5; the D gene is possibly TRBD1 (5 bases). Germline assignment: CDR1 MDHEN and CDR2 SYDVKM. V dropped 4 bases and J dropped 7 bases, with 20 bases sitting between them. The CDR3 is 16 residues long. CDR3 in DNA: TGTGCCAGCAGTTGGCTAGCGACAGCGGAAGACCAGCCCCAGCATTTT. Translated, it gives CASSWLATAEDQPQHF.

This chain joins TRBV6-4 and TRBJ1-5, with 9 nucleotides matching TRBD1. Losses at the gene ends were 8 bases for V and 2 bases for J; bases not matched to a gene: 13. The germline V gene has CDR1 MRHNA and CDR2 SNTAGT. This CDR3 contains 17 residues. In DNA form, the CDR3 reads TGTGCCAGCGGATTGGGACAGGGAGACCTCTGCAATCAGCCCCAGCATTTT. This codes for CASGLGQGDLCNQPQHF.

V gene TRBV28 combines with J gene TRBJ2-7; 7 nucleotides match TRBD2. The CDR3 has 15 residues. The germline V gene has CDR1 MDHEN and CDR2 SYDVKM. V dropped 3 bases and J dropped 1; count of bases not matched to a gene: 6. In DNA form, the CDR3 reads TGTGCCAGCAGTTTCTTCGCTAGCGGATCCTACGAGCAGTACTTC. As protein: CASSFFASGSYEQYF.

The chain employs TRBV19 and TRBJ2-7; 8 nucleotides agree with TRBD1. Germline V gene data show CDR1 as LNHDA and CDR2 as SQIVND (reference sequence). The CDR3 length is 15 residues. The V gene end was trimmed by 5 bases and the J gene end by 7 bases; junction bases not matched to a gene: 13. In DNA form, the CDR3 reads TGTGCCAGTAGTGAGGACAGGGAGTATTCTCAAGAGCAGTACTTC. Protein sequence: CASSEDREYSQEQYF.

The CDR3 DNA follows: TGTGCCAGCAGTTTATGGTCAGGCGAGGAGCAGTACTTC. It is translated as CASSLWSGEEQYF. This chain connects TRBV27 to TRBJ2-7; no reliable D call. The germline CDR1 and CDR2 sequences are MNHEY and SMNVEV (reference sequence). The V end was cut by 1 base, the J end by 7 bases, with 11 bases between. There are 13 residues in the CDR3.

The rearrangement joins TRBV5-8 to TRBJ2-2; 9 positions agree with TRBD2. The V segment lost 0 bases and the J segment 7 bases; nucleotides outside the gene matches: 4. The CDR3 covers 15 residues. In germline, CDR1 is SGHTS, CDR2 YDEGEE. The CDR3 nucleotides read TGTGCCAGCAGCTTGGTAGCGGGAGTGGTCGGGGAGCTGTTTTTT. Its protein product is CASSLVAGVVGELFF.

The rearrangement links TRBV29-1 to TRBJ2-3; TRBD2 matches at 9 bases. Germline V lookup: CDR1 SQVTM, CDR2 ANQGSEA. V was pared by 5 bases and J by 2 bases, with 5 bases of the junction left unmatched. The CDR3 sequence is 14 residues long. CDR3 region: CSVLASGNTDTQYF. The CDR3 DNA reads as TGCAGCGTTCTGGCTAGCGGGAACACAGATACGCAGTATTTT.

The chain uses TRBV18 and TRBJ1-2; D may be TRBD1 (5 bases). Per germline, CDR1 KGHSH and CDR2 LQKENI. The CDR3 loop spans 15 amino acids. Between the trimmed V and J ends, which lost 2 bases and 3 bases, there was a span of 13 bases. The CDR3 spells CASSPVGRYDYGYTF. The CDR3 region has the DNA TGTGCCAGCTCACCAGTGGGGCGTTACGACTATGGCTACACCTTC.

This clone was picked up a small number of times. As DNA, the CDR3 is TGTGCCAGCAGCCTAGGAGCGGGAGGGTCCTACAATGAGCAGTTCTTC. It codes for CASSLGAGGSYNEQFF. The J gene is TRBJ2-1, the V gene TRBV7-8; 10 nucleotides match TRBD2. Germline CDR1 reads SGHVS; CDR2 reads FQNEAQ. The CDR3 is made up of 16 amino acids. With V trimmed by 5 bases and J by 1 base, 5 bases remained unmatched.

The V gene is TRBV7-7, the J gene TRBJ2-1, with a weak D call TRBD1 (6 bases). Germline V CDR1 and CDR2: SSHAT, FNYEAQ (reference sequence). The CDR3 extends over 16 amino acids. Trimming took 5 bases from V and 7 from J, leaving 21 bases between them. The CDR3 DNA reads TGTGCCAGCAGCGCCTACAGGGCGACGAGGGAAAATGAGCAGTTCTTC. It encodes CASSAYRATRENEQFF. Complete variable domain (other parts from reference TRBV7-7 and TRBJ2-1): GAGVSQSPRYKVTKRGQDVTLRCDPISSHATLYWYQQALGQGPEFLTYFNYEAQPDKSGLPSDRFSAERPEGSISTLTIQRTEQRDSAMYRCASSAYRATRENEQFFGPGTRLTVL.

This chain uses TRBV5-1 with TRBJ2-7, with TRBD2 matching 14 bases. CDR3 length: 18 amino acids. V gave up 1 base and J gave up 6 bases; unmatched junction bases: 12. The germline V gene has CDR1 SGHRS and CDR2 YFSETQ. The CDR3 nucleotides are TGCGCCAGCAGCTTGCCGAATAGGACCGGGACTAGCGGGGGCGAGCAGTACTTC. Translated: CASSLPNRTGTSGGEQYF.

The CDR3 sequence is CASSTQGKTEAFF. The CDR3 nucleotides are TGTGCCAGTAGTACTCAGGGGAAGACTGAAGCTTTCTTT. The V call is TRBV19, the J call TRBJ1-1; maybe TRBD1 (6 bases). Trimming took 4 bases from V and 5 from J, leaving 11 bases between them. This CDR3 spans 13 amino acids. Germline-derived CDR1 and CDR2 are LNHDA and SQIVND (reference sequence).

The CDR3: CASSKPGQQYEQYF. The CDR3, as DNA: TGTGCCAGCAGCAAGCCGGGACAGCAATACGAGCAGTACTTC. V is TRBV7-2 and J is TRBJ2-7; 7 bases agree with TRBD1. This CDR3 is built from 14 residues. CDR1 is SGHTA, CDR2 FQGNSA, per germline. With V trimmed by 5 bases and J by 4 bases, 8 bases remained unmatched.

The genes are TRBV19 and TRBJ2-5; 9 nucleotides line up with TRBD1. CDR3 length: 16 residues. The germline CDR1 and CDR2 sequences are LNHDA and SQIVND (reference sequence). J gave up 2 bases and V 4 bases, and 8 bases lay outside the gene matches. This CDR3 reads CASSNRGRVTQETQYF. The CDR3 DNA follows: TGTGCCAGTAGTAACAGGGGGCGAGTTACGCAAGAGACCCAGTACTTC.

The rearrangement links TRBV9 to TRBJ1-5; weak D call: TRBD1 (6 bases). V lost 2 bases, J lost 4 bases, and 13 bases lay in between. Germline V CDR1 and CDR2: SGDLS, YYNGEE. The CDR3 covers 15 residues. The CDR3 sequence: CASSVTGQQNQPQHF. The CDR3 DNA is TGTGCCAGCAGCGTGACCGGACAGCAAAATCAGCCCCAGCATTTT.

The chain employs TRBV10-3 and TRBJ2-7, with D perhaps matching TRBD1 (7 bases). This CDR3 contains 12 residues. The germline V and J ends were trimmed by 10 bases and 4 bases, with 14 bases remaining between them. The V gene's germline CDR1 is ENHRY and CDR2 SYGVKD. The DNA for the CDR3 is TGTGCCACTTGGTCAGGGGGGTACGAGCAGTACTTC. Its translation is CATWSGGYEQYF.

The rearrangement links TRBV30 to TRBJ1-6, with D perhaps TRBD1 (5 bases). In germline, CDR1 is GTSNPN, CDR2 SVGIG (reference sequence). CDR3 length: 14 amino acids. The V and J ends lost 2 bases and 7 bases respectively, with 12 bases between them. The CDR3 spells CAWSRRQPNSPLHF. CDR3 nucleotides: TGTGCCTGGAGTAGGAGACAGCCAAATTCACCCCTCCACTTT.

The rearrangement links TRBV27 to TRBJ2-7; TRBD1 agrees at 7 bases. V shed 5 bases, J shed 2 bases, and the junction held 6 bases outside the gene matches. This CDR3 spans 14 amino acids. CDR1 and CDR2 from the germline V gene are MNHEY and SMNVEV (reference sequence). CDR3 residues: CASSTTGVPYEQYF. The CDR3 DNA reads TGTGCCAGCAGTACAACAGGGGTACCCTACGAGCAGTACTTC.

V gene TRBV7-2 combines with J gene TRBJ1-1, with 8 positions matching TRBD1. The CDR3 loop spans 15 amino acids. V lost 5 bases and J lost 3; bases outside the gene matches: 8. Germline V gives CDR1 SGHTA, CDR2 FQGNSA. CDR3 amino acids: CASSTGTGGYTEAFF. For the CDR3, the DNA is TGTGCCAGCAGCACAGGAACAGGGGGTTACACTGAAGCTTTCTTT.

This chain connects TRBV28 to TRBJ2-7; D is undetermined. Between the trimmed V and J ends, which lost 5 bases and 5 bases, there was a span of 7 bases. Germline CDR1 reads MDHEN; CDR2 reads SYDVKM. This CDR3 is built from 11 residues. The CDR3 reads CASSPRDEQYF. CDR3 nucleotide sequence: TGTGCCAGCAGTCCCCGGGACGAGCAGTACTTC.

The chain has TRBV19 and TRBJ1-5; a weak D match, TRBD1 (5 bases). Germline V CDR1 and CDR2: LNHDA, SQIVND (reference sequence). The CDR3 length is 13 residues. Trimming took 9 bases from V and 4 from J, leaving 13 bases between them. CDR3 protein: CASHWGGNQPQHF. The CDR3, as DNA: TGTGCCAGCCACTGGGGGGGAAATCAGCCCCAGCATTTT.